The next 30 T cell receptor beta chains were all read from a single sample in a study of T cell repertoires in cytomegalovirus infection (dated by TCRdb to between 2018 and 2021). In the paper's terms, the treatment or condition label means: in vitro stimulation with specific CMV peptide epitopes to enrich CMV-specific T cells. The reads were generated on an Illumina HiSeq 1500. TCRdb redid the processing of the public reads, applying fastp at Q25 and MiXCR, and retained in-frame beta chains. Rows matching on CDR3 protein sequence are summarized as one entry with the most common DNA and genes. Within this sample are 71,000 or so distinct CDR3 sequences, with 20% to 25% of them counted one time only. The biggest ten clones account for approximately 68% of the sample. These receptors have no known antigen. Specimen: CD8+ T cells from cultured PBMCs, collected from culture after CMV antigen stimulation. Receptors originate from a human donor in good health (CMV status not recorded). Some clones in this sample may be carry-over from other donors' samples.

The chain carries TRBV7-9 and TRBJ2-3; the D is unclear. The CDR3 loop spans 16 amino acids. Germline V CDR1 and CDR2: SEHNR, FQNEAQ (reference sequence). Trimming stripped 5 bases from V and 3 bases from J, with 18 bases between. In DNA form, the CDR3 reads TGTGCCAGCAGCAGGGCGGACGGGTCGGGTACAGATACGCAGTATTTT. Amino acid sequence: CASSRADGSGTDTQYF.

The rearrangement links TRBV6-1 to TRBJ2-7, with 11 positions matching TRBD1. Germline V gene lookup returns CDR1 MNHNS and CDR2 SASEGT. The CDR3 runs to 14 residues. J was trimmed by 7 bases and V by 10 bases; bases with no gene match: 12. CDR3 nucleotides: TGTGCCATCCAGGGCCGGGACAGGGGGAGGGAGCAGTACTTC. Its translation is CAIQGRDRGREQYF.

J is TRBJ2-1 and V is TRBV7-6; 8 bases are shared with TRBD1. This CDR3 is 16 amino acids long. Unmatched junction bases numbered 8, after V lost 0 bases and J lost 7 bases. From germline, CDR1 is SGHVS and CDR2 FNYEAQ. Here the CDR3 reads CASSLADGRGLNEQFF. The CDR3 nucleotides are TGTGCCAGCAGCTTAGCGGACGGCAGGGGGCTGAATGAGCAGTTCTTC.

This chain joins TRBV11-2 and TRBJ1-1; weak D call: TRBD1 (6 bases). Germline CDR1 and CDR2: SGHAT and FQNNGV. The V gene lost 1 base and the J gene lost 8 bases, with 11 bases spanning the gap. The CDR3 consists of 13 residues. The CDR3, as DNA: TGTGCCAGCAGCTTAGGGACAGCCATCGAAGCTTTCTTT. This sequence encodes CASSLGTAIEAFF.

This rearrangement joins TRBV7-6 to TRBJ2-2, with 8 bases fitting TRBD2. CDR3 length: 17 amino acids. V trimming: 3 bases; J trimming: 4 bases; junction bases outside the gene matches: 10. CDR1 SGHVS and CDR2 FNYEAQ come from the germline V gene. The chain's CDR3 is CASSFSGKKAITGELFF. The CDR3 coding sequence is TGTGCCAGCAGCTTTAGCGGGAAGAAAGCGATCACCGGGGAGCTGTTTTTT.

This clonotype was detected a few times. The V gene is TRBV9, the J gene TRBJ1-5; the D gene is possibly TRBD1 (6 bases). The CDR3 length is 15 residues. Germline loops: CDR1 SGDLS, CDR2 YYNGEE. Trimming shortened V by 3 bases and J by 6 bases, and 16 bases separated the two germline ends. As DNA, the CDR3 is TGTGCCAGCAGCGCGTCCGAGGGACAAGGTCAGCCCCAGCATTTT. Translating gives CASSASEGQGQPQHF.

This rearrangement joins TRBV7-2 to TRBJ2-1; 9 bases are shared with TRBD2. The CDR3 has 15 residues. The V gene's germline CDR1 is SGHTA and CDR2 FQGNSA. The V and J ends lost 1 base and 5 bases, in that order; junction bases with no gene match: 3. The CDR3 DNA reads TGTGCCAGCAGCTTAGGACTAGCGGACAACAATGAGCAGTTCTTC. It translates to CASSLGLADNNEQFF.

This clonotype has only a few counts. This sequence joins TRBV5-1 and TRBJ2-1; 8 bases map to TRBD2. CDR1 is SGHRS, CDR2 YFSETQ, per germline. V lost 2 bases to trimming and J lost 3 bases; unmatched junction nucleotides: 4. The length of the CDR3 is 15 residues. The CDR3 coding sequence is TGCGCCAGCAGCTTTGGCGGGGGGATCTACAATGAGCAGTTCTTC. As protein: CASSFGGGIYNEQFF. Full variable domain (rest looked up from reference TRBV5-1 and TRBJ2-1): KAGVTQTPRYLIKTRGQQVTLSCSPISGHRSVSWYQQTPGQGLQFLFEYFSETQRNKGNFPGRFSGRQFSNSRSEMNVSTLELGDSALYLCASSFGGGIYNEQFFGPGTRLTVL.

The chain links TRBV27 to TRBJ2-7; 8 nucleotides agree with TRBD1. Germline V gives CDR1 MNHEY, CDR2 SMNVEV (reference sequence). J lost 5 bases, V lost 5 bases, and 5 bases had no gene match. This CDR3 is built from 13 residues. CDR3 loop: CASSLDRAHEQYF. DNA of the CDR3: TGTGCCAGCAGTCTGGACAGGGCCCACGAGCAGTACTTC.

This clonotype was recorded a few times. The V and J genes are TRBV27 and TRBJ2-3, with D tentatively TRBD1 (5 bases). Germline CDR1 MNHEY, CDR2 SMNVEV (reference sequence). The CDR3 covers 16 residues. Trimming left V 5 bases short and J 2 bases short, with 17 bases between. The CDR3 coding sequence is TGTGCCAGCAGTCTCATTCAGGACATCCCCACAGATACGCAGTATTTT. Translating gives CASSLIQDIPTDTQYF.

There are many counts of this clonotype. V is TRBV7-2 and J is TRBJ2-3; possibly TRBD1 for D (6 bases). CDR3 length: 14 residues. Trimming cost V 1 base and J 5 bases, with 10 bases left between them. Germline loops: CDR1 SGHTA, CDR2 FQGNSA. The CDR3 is CASSLDGTLDTQYF. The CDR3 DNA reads TGTGCCAGCAGCTTAGACGGGACATTAGATACGCAGTATTTT.

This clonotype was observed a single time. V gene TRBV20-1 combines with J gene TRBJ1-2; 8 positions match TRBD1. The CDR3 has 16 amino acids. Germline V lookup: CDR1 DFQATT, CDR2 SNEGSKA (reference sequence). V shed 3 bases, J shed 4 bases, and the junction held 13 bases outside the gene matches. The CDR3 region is CSASGAVDRETYGYTF. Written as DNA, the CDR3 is TGCAGTGCTAGTGGCGCCGTGGACAGGGAGACCTATGGCTACACCTTC.

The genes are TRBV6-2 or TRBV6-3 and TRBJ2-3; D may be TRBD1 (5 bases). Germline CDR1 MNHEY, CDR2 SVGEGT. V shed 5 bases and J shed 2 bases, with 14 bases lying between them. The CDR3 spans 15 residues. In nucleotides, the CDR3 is TGTGCCAGCAGTCTCCGGAAGGGGAACACAGATACGCAGTATTTT. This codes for CASSLRKGNTDTQYF.

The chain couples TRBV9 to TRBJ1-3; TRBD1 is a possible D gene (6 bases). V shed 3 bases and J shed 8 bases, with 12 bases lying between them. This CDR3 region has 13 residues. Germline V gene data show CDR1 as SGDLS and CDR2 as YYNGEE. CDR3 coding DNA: TGTGCCAGCAGCGCCGGGGGGGCCGACACCATATATTTT. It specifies CASSAGGADTIYF.

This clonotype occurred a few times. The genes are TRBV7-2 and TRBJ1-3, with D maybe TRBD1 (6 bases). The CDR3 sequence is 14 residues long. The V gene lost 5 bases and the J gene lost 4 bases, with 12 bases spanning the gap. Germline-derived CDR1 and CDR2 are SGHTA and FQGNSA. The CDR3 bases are TGTGCCAGCAGCCTGACAGGTCTCGGAAACACCATATATTTT. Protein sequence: CASSLTGLGNTIYF.

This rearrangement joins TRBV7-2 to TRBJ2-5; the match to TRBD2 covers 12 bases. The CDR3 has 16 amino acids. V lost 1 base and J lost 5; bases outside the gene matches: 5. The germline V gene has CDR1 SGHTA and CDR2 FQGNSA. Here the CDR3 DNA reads TGTGCCAGCAGCTTAGTTCTAGCGGGGGGGCACGAGACCCAGTACTTC. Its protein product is CASSLVLAGGHETQYF.

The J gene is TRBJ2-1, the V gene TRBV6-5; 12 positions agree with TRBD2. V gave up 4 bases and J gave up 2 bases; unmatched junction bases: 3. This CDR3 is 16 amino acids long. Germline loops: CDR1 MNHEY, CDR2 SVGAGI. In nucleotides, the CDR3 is TGTGCCAGCAGTTTAGGACTAGCGGGGACCTACAATGAGCAGTTCTTC. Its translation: CASSLGLAGTYNEQFF.

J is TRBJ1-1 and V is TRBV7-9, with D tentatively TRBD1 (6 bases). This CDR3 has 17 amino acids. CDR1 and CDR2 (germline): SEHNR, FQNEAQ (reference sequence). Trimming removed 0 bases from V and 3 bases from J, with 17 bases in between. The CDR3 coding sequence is TGTGCCAGCAGCTTAGCGGGCGGACAGACTTTCTACACTGAAGCTTTCTTT. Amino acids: CASSLAGGQTFYTEAFF.

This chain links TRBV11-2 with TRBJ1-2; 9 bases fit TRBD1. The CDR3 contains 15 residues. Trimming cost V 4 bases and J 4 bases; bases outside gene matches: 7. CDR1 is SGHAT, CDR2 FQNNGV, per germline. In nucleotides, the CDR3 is TGTGCCAGCAGCTCGACAGGGGGTCCTAGCTATGGCTACACCTTC. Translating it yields CASSSTGGPSYGYTF.

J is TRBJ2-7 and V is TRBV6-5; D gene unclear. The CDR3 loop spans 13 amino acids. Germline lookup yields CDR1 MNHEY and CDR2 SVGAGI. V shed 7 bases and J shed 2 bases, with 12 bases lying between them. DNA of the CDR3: TGTGCCAGCAAGTTCGGCTCTACCTACGAGCAGTACTTC. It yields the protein CASKFGSTYEQYF.

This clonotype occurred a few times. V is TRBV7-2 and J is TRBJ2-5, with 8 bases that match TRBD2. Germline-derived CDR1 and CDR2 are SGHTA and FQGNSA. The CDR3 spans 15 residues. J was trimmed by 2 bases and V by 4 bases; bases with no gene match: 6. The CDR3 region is CASSSRGGRQETQYF. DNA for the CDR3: TGTGCCAGCAGCTCTCGGGGGGGGAGGCAAGAGACCCAGTACTTC.

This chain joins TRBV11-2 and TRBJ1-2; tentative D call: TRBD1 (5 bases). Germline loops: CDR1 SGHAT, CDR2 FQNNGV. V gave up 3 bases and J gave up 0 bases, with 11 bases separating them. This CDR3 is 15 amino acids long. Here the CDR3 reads CASSFGTEANYGYTF. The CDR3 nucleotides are TGTGCCAGCAGCTTCGGGACCGAGGCTAACTATGGCTACACCTTC.

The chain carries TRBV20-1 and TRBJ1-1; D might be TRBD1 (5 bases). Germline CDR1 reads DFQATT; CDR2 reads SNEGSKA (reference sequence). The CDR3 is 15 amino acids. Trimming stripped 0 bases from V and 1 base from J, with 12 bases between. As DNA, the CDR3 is TGCAGTGCTAGAGATCAGGGTTTGGGGAACACTGAAGCTTTCTTT. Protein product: CSARDQGLGNTEAFF.

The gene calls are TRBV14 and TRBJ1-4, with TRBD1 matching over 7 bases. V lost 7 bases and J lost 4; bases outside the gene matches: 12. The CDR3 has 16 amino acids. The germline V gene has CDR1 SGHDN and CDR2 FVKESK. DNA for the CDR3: TGTGCCAGCATCAGCACAGGGGTACAGATTAATGAAAAACTGTTTTTT. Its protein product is CASISTGVQINEKLFF.

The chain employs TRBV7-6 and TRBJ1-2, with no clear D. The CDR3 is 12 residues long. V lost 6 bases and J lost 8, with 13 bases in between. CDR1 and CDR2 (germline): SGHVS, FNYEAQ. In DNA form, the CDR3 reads TGTGCCAGCAGATCGAGCCTCCGAGGCTACACCTTC. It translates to CASRSSLRGYTF.

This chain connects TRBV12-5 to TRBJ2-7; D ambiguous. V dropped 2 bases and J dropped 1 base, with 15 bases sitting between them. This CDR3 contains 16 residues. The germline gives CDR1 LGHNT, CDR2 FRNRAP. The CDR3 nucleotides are TGTGCTAGTGGTTTGACCCGACGCGAGAGGTCCTACGAGCAGTACTTC. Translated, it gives CASGLTRRERSYEQYF.

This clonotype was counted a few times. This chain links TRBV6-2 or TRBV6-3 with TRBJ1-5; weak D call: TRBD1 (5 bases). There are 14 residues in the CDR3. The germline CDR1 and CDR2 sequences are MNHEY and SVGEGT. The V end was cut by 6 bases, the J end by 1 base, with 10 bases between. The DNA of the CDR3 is TGTGCCAGCAGCTGGGGCGAGAGCAATCAGCCCCAGCATTTT. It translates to CASSWGESNQPQHF.

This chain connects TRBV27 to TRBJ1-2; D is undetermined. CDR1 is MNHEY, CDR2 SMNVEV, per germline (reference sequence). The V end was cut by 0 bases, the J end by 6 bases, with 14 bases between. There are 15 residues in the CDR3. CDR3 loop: CASSLSRSGQDGYTF. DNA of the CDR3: TGTGCCAGCAGTTTATCCCGGTCGGGTCAGGATGGCTACACCTTC.

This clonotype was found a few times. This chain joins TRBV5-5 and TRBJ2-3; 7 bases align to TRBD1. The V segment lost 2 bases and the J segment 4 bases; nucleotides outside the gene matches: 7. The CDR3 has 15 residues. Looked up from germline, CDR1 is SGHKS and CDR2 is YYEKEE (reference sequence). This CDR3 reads CASSFRGRVADTQYF. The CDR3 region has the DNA TGTGCCAGCAGCTTCAGGGGGAGAGTTGCAGATACGCAGTATTTT.

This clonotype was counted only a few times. CDR3: CASSLVGRIDYGYTF. The CDR3 coding sequence is TGTGCCAGCAGCTTAGTCGGCCGTATCGACTATGGCTACACCTTC. This chain uses TRBV7-9 with TRBJ1-2, with D hard to call. The V end was cut by 1 base, the J end by 3 bases, with 12 bases between. This CDR3 has 15 residues. Germline V CDR1 and CDR2: SEHNR, FQNEAQ (reference sequence). Full variable domain (missing parts from reference TRBV7-9 and TRBJ1-2): DTGVSQNPRHKITKRGQNVTFRCDPISEHNRLYWYRQTLGQGPEFLTYFQNEAQLEKSRLLSDRFSAERPKGSFSTLEIQRTEQGDSAMYLCASSLVGRIDYGYTFGSGTRLTVV.